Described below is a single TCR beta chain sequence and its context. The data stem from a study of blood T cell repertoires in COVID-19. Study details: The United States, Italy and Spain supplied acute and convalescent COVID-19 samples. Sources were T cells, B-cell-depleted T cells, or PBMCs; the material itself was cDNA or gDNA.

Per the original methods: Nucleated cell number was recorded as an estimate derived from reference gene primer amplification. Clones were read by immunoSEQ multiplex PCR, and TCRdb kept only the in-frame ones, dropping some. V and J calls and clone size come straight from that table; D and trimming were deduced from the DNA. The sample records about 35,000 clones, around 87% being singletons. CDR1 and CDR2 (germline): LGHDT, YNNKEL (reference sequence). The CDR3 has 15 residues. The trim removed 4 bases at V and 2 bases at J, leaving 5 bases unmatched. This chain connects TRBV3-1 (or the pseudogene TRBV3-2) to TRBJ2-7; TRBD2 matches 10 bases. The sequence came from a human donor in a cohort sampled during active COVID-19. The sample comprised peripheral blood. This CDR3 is CASSPAGGRPYEQYF. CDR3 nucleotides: TGTGCCAGCAGCCCAGCGGGGGGGCGCCCCTACGAGCAGTACTTC.